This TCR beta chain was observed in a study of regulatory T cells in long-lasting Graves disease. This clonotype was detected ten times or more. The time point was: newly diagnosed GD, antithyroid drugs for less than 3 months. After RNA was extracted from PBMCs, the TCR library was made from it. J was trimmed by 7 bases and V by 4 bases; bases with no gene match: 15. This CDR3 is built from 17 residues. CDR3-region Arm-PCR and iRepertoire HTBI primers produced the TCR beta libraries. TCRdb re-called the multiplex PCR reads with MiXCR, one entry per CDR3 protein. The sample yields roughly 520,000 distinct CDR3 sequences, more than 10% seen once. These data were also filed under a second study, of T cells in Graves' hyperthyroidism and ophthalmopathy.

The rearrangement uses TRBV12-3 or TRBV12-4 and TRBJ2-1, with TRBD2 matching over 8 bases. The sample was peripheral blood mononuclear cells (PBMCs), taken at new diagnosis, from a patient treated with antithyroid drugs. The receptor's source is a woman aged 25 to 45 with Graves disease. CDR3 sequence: CASSWTHPSGSSNEQFF. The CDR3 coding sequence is TGTGCCAGCAGTTGGACCCATCCAAGCGGGAGCTCTAATGAGCAGTTCTTC.